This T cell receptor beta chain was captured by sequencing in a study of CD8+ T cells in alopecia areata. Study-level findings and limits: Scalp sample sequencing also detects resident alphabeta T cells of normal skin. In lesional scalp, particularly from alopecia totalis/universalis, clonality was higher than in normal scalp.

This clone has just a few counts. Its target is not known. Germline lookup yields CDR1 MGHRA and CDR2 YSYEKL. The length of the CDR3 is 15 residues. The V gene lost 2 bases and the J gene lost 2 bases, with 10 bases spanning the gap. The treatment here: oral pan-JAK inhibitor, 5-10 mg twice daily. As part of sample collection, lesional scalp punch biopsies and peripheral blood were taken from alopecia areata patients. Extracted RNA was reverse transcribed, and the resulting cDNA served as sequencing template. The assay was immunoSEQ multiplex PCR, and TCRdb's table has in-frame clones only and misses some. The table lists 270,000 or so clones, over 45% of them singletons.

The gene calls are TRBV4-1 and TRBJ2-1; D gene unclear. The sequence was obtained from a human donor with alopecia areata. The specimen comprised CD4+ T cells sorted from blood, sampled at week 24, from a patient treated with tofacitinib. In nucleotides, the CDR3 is TGCGCCAGCAGCCAACTAGGAAATCCCTACAATGAGCAGTTCTTC. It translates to CASSQLGNPYNEQFF.